Below are 25 T cell receptor beta chains sequenced from a single sample in a study of cytomegalovirus exposure and HLA in healthy donors. 13 Jbeta primers and 60 Vbeta primers were used for the PCR. Sequenced by immunoSEQ multiplex PCR; TCRdb stores in-frame clones only, minus some. The sample lists roughly 120,000 clones, 81% occurring once. Sequenced input: PBMCs. Every receptor here comes from a woman under 40 in good health and CMV-seronegative.

The rearrangement joins TRBV28 to TRBJ2-7; TRBD1 is a possible D gene (6 bases). Trimming pared 6 bases from V and 9 bases from J, leaving 12 bases between. Germline V lookup: CDR1 MDHEN, CDR2 SYDVKM. This CDR3 has 11 residues. The CDR3 here is CASSHPQGQYF. CDR3 DNA sequence: TGTGCCAGCAGCCACCCACAGGGGCAGTACTTC.

The chain combines TRBV5-4 with TRBJ2-5, with D perhaps TRBD1 (6 bases). The germline V gene encodes CDR1 SGHNT and CDR2 YYREEE (reference sequence). Trimming stripped 0 bases from V and 1 base from J, with 7 bases between. There are 14 residues in the CDR3. CDR3 sequence reads: CASSLGTAQETQYF. The DNA for the CDR3 is TGTGCCAGCAGCTTGGGGACAGCCCAAGAGACCCAGTACTTC. Full variable domain (missing parts from reference TRBV5-4 and TRBJ2-5): ETGVTQSPTHLIKTRGQQVTLRCSSQSGHNTVSWYQQALGQGPQFIFQYYREEENGRGNFPPRFSGLQFPNYSSELNVNALELDDSALYLCASSLGTAQETQYFGPGTRLLVL.

V gene TRBV4-1 combines with J gene TRBJ2-7; 10 nucleotides line up with TRBD2. V shed 4 bases, J shed 2 bases, and the junction held 5 bases outside the gene matches. The V gene's germline CDR1 is MGHRA and CDR2 YSYEKL. The CDR3 is made up of 15 amino acids. The CDR3 region is CASSPRTSGTYEQYF. The DNA of the CDR3 is TGCGCCAGCAGCCCCAGGACTAGCGGAACCTACGAGCAGTACTTC.

This chain links TRBV19 with TRBJ1-5; no definite D call. CDR3 length: 13 amino acids. V was clipped by 3 bases and J by 7 bases, with 10 bases between them. Germline CDR1 LNHDA, CDR2 SQIVND (reference sequence). The CDR3 nucleotides read TGTGCCAGTAGTATTGAGAGGGCCCAGCCCCAGCATTTT. Amino acids: CASSIERAQPQHF. Based on the CDR3 plus reference TRBV19 and TRBJ1-5, the full variable domain is DGGITQSPKYLFRKEGQNVTLSCEQNLNHDAMYWYRQDPGQGLRLIYYSQIVNDFQKGDIAEGYSVSREKKESFPLTVTSAQKNPTAFYLCASSIERAQPQHFGDGTRLSIL.

V gene TRBV5-1 combines with J gene TRBJ2-7; TRBD1 aligns across 8 bases. This CDR3 comprises 13 residues. Trimming removed 4 bases from V and 4 bases from J; junction bases left unmatched: 4. CDR1 and CDR2 (germline): SGHRS, YFSETQ. CDR3 protein: CASSPTGGYEQYF. The CDR3 DNA reads TGCGCCAGCAGCCCCACAGGGGGGTACGAGCAGTACTTC.

The chain combines TRBV6-5 with TRBJ1-2; the match to TRBD1 covers 9 bases. Germline-derived CDR1 and CDR2 are MNHEY and SVGAGI. There are 15 residues in the CDR3. V shed 6 bases, J shed 6 bases, and the junction held 11 bases outside the gene matches. The CDR3 nucleotides read TGTGCCAGCAGACGAGGCCGGGACAGGGTCCATGGCTACACCTTC. As protein: CASRRGRDRVHGYTF.

The chain combines TRBV7-8 with TRBJ2-7, with D hard to call. Trimming removed 1 base at V and 1 base at J, with 8 bases between. Germline CDR1 and CDR2: SGHVS and FQNEAQ. CDR3 length: 14 residues. This CDR3 reads CASSLVRLSYEQYF. The DNA of the CDR3 is TGTGCCAGCAGCTTAGTCAGGCTATCCTACGAGCAGTACTTC.

J is TRBJ2-3 and V is TRBV5-4; 14 nucleotides agree with TRBD2. J was trimmed by 2 bases and V by 4 bases; bases with no gene match: 3. Germline V CDR1 and CDR2: SGHNT, YYREEE (reference sequence). The CDR3 runs to 16 residues. The CDR3 DNA reads TGTGCCAGCAGCCCGGGACTAGCGGGAGACACAGATACGCAGTATTTT. It yields the protein CASSPGLAGDTDTQYF.

The chain couples TRBV6-5 to TRBJ1-5; possible D gene TRBD1, 5 bases. The CDR3 contains 13 residues. Germline assignment: CDR1 MNHEY and CDR2 SVGAGI. Between the trimmed V and J ends, which lost 6 bases and 6 bases, there was a span of 12 bases. CDR3 amino acids: CASRDPGGQPQHF. The CDR3, as DNA: TGTGCCAGCAGGGACCCGGGGGGTCAGCCCCAGCATTTT.

This clone is a singleton in its sample. The chain has TRBV6-1 and TRBJ1-1; D call uncertain. CDR1 and CDR2 (germline): MNHNS, SASEGT. The germline V and J ends were trimmed by 5 bases and 0 bases, with 7 bases remaining between them. The CDR3 runs to 13 residues. This CDR3 is CASSSKLNTEAFF. In nucleotides, the CDR3 is TGTGCCAGCAGTAGTAAGCTGAACACTGAAGCTTTCTTT.

This chain joins TRBV15 and TRBJ1-5, with D possibly being TRBD1 (6 bases). The length of the CDR3 is 14 residues. The V gene lost 9 bases and the J gene lost 5 bases, with 17 bases spanning the gap. In germline, CDR1 is LNHNV, CDR2 YYDKDF (reference sequence). The CDR3 sequence: CATSRNRAYQPQHF. The CDR3 region has the DNA TGTGCCACTAGTAGAAACAGGGCCTATCAGCCCCAGCATTTT.

The V and J genes are TRBV19 and TRBJ1-5; 7 bases are a match to TRBD1. This CDR3 is 15 amino acids long. V gave up 2 bases and J gave up 4 bases; unmatched junction bases: 5. The V gene's germline CDR1 is LNHDA and CDR2 SQIVND (reference sequence). The CDR3 sequence is CASSILNRGNQPQHF. The CDR3 DNA is TGTGCCAGTAGTATACTAAACAGGGGAAATCAGCCCCAGCATTTT.

The rearrangement joins TRBV5-1 to TRBJ2-7; 7 bases line up with TRBD1. This CDR3 spans 14 amino acids. V shed 3 bases and J 3 bases; nucleotides not matched to a gene: 6. Germline loops: CDR1 SGHRS, CDR2 YFSETQ. Here the CDR3 reads CASSSGGLGYEQYF. CDR3 in DNA: TGCGCCAGCAGCTCAGGGGGTCTTGGCTACGAGCAGTACTTC. The full variable domain, with the rest looked up from reference TRBV5-1 and TRBJ2-7, is KAGVTQTPRYLIKTRGQQVTLSCSPISGHRSVSWYQQTPGQGLQFLFEYFSETQRNKGNFPGRFSGRQFSNSRSEMNVSTLELGDSALYLCASSSGGLGYEQYFGPGTRLTVT.

This clone has just a few counts. The chain has TRBV27 and TRBJ2-7; 9 bases match TRBD1. The CDR3 has 14 amino acids. Trimming removed 7 bases from V and 7 bases from J; junction bases left unmatched: 11. In germline, CDR1 is MNHEY, CDR2 SMNVEV (reference sequence). The CDR3 sequence: CASNPGTGSEEQYF. As DNA, the CDR3 is TGTGCCAGCAACCCTGGGACAGGGTCAGAAGAGCAGTACTTC.

The count of this clone is one. The chain couples TRBV5-1 to TRBJ2-3, with TRBD1 as a possible D gene (6 bases). Germline V gives CDR1 SGHRS, CDR2 YFSETQ. This CDR3 is built from 13 residues. V lost 3 bases and J 5 bases, leaving 10 bases between the germline ends. CDR3 DNA: TGCGCCAGCAGCTCACAGGGAATAGATACGCAGTATTTT. This codes for CASSSQGIDTQYF.

In this sample, this clone turned up a few times. CDR3: CASSYRGKTEAFF. CDR3 DNA: TGTGCCAGCAGTTACCGGGGGAAAACTGAAGCTTTCTTT. The chain uses TRBV6-6 and TRBJ1-1; the D gene is possibly TRBD1 (5 bases). The CDR3 is 13 amino acids. V was trimmed by 2 bases and J by 5 bases, leaving 9 bases between them. The germline CDR1 and CDR2 sequences are MNHNY and SVGAGI (reference sequence).

This clone has a handful of counts. This chain connects TRBV11-2 to TRBJ1-4, with no clear D. V lost 0 bases to trimming and J lost 0 bases, with 5 bases between them. The V gene's germline CDR1 is SGHAT and CDR2 FQNNGV. This CDR3 spans 15 amino acids. CDR3 loop: CASSLDYSTNEKLFF. CDR3 DNA: TGTGCCAGCAGCTTAGATTACTCAACTAATGAAAAACTGTTTTTT.

This clone was seen a few times. This rearrangement joins TRBV5-4 to TRBJ2-3; 7 positions agree with TRBD1. The CDR3 has 14 amino acids. Per germline, CDR1 SGHNT and CDR2 YYREEE (reference sequence). V dropped 3 bases and J dropped 2; count of bases not matched to a gene: 3. The CDR3 protein is CASSSGQSTDTQYF. In nucleotides, the CDR3 is TGTGCCAGCAGCTCGGGACAGTCCACAGATACGCAGTATTTT.

The rearrangement uses TRBV28 and TRBJ1-1; 10 positions match TRBD1. V dropped 6 bases and J dropped 7; count of bases not matched to a gene: 17. Per the germline V gene, CDR1 is MDHEN and CDR2 is SYDVKM. The CDR3 is made up of 17 amino acids. Here the CDR3 DNA reads TGTGCCAGCAGCCCTGGGGATGTCGGGACAGGGGACAGTGAAGCTTTCTTT. Its translation: CASSPGDVGTGDSEAFF.

This clone was seen a few times. In DNA, the CDR3 is TGCGCCAGCAGCTTAATATGGGTTGGGAGTTTGAACACTGAAGCTTTCTTT. Its translation is CASSLIWVGSLNTEAFF. The chain employs TRBV5-1 and TRBJ1-1; D gene uncertain. Trimming left V 2 bases short and J 0 bases short, with 17 bases between. Per germline, CDR1 SGHRS and CDR2 YFSETQ. This CDR3 spans 17 amino acids.

DNA of the CDR3: TGCGCCAGCAGCTTGTATGGGGAGGGACAGCCCCAGCATTTT. Translating gives CASSLYGEGQPQHF. The chain employs TRBV5-1 and TRBJ1-5; D uncertain. V gave up 1 base and J gave up 7 bases, with 12 bases separating them. Germline V lookup: CDR1 SGHRS, CDR2 YFSETQ. The length of the CDR3 is 14 residues. Based on the CDR3 plus reference TRBV5-1 and TRBJ1-5, the full variable domain is KAGVTQTPRYLIKTRGQQVTLSCSPISGHRSVSWYQQTPGQGLQFLFEYFSETQRNKGNFPGRFSGRQFSNSRSEMNVSTLELGDSALYLCASSLYGEGQPQHFGDGTRLSIL.

The chain has TRBV19 and TRBJ2-1; 9 positions agree with TRBD2. This CDR3 comprises 15 residues. Trimming cost V 7 bases and J 5 bases; bases outside gene matches: 9. In germline, CDR1 is LNHDA, CDR2 SQIVND (reference sequence). The CDR3 DNA reads as TGTGCCAGTACAGCGGCGGCTAGCGGGGACAATGAGCAGTTCTTC. Its protein product is CASTAAASGDNEQFF.

The chain uses TRBV5-6 and TRBJ1-5; 8 bases agree with TRBD1. Looked up from germline, CDR1 is SGHDT and CDR2 is YYEEEE. The CDR3 runs 17 residues. The trim removed 1 base at V and 3 bases at J, leaving 9 bases unmatched. The CDR3 nucleotides read TGTGCCAGCAGCTTGAAGGTGGCAGGGGGCTCCAATCAGCCCCAGCATTTT. It yields the protein CASSLKVAGGSNQPQHF.

The V call is TRBV15, the J call TRBJ1-2; tentatively, D is TRBD1 (6 bases). Deletions cut 5 bases from V and 6 bases from J, with 10 bases between. This CDR3 is 12 amino acids long. Germline CDR1 and CDR2: LNHNV and YYDKDF (reference sequence). CDR3 DNA sequence: TGTGCCACCAGCGTAGGACAGAATGGCTACACCTTC. As protein: CATSVGQNGYTF. The entire variable domain, with the rest obtained from reference TRBV15 and TRBJ1-2, is as follows: DAMVIQNPRYQVTQFGKPVTLSCSQTLNHNVMYWYQQKSSQAPKLLFHYYDKDFNNEADTPDNFQSRRPNTSFCFLDIRSPGLGDTAMYLCATSVGQNGYTFGSGTRLTVV.

In this sample, this clone turned up once. V and J are TRBV6-1 and TRBJ2-5; TRBD2 is a possible D gene (6 bases). V lost 5 bases to trimming and J lost 11 bases, with 12 bases between them. This CDR3 has 11 amino acids. The germline CDR1 and CDR2 sequences are MNHNS and SASEGT. CDR3 protein: CASSRTGEQYF. The CDR3 nucleotides are TGTGCCAGCAGTAGAACGGGGGAGCAGTACTTC.